This section outlines one TCR beta chain sequence together with its context. The repertoire was sequenced with immunoSEQ multiplex PCR; TCRdb's copy has only in-frame clones and lacks some. Altogether some 63,000 clones are present, just under 90% being singletons, with the ten largest covering around 5.2%. The entry originates in a study of technical replicates of blood from a few donors. CDR1 and CDR2 (germline): MGHRA, YSYEKL. The CDR3 is made up of 15 amino acids. V gave up 7 bases and J gave up 2 bases, with 18 bases separating them. V usage is TRBV4-1 and J usage is TRBJ2-7; D remains ambiguous. Material: PBMCs. The source is a human donor in good health. Some clones in this sample may be carry-over from other donors' samples. CDR3 nucleotides: TGCGCCAGCACCTCAATGGCCACCTCGCCCTACGAGCAGTACTTC. It yields the protein CASTSMATSPYEQYF.